Shown below are 28 T cell receptor beta chains from a single sample sequenced in a study of beta chain features in type 1 diabetes. Study observations and caveats: Type 1 diabetes patients showed a moderate but significant shortening of TCRB CDR3s in all four CD4+ subsets.

Expressed TCRB transcripts were sequenced, since all the RNA that had been isolated was reverse transcribed. The assay was immunoSEQ multiplex PCR, and TCRdb's table has in-frame clones only and misses some. The sample contains 250,000 to 350,000 clones, approximately 15% of which appear only once. What these receptors recognize is not known. What was sequenced was naive CD4+ T cells from blood. These receptors were obtained from a man aged 18 to 29 with type 1 diabetes.

There are a few counts of this clone. The genes are TRBV27 and TRBJ2-3, with 7 positions matching TRBD2. The germline V gene encodes CDR1 MNHEY and CDR2 SMNVEV (reference sequence). The CDR3 is made up of 17 amino acids. The ends lost 2 bases at V and 0 bases at J; junction bases unmatched: 8. CDR3 coding DNA: TGTGCCAGCAGTTTAAAGTCGACTAGCAAAAGCACAGATACGCAGTATTTT. The encoded protein is CASSLKSTSKSTDTQYF.

The sample holds a few counts of this clone. The chain carries TRBV19 and TRBJ2-5; TRBD2 matches 11 bases. The germline CDR1 and CDR2 sequences are LNHDA and SQIVND (reference sequence). The CDR3 runs 15 residues. J gave up 5 bases and V 8 bases, and 10 bases lay outside the gene matches. The CDR3 is CASGSGGALGETQYF. CDR3 sequence (DNA): TGTGCCAGTGGTAGCGGGGGGGCTCTTGGGGAGACCCAGTACTTC.

This clone showed up just once. The chain uses TRBV7-9 and TRBJ1-1; D ambiguous. Germline loops: CDR1 SEHNR, CDR2 FQNEAQ (reference sequence). V shed 2 bases and J shed 0 bases, with 19 bases lying between them. The CDR3 runs 18 residues. The CDR3 loop is CASSLRGRTHNLNTEAFF. The CDR3 DNA is TGTGCCAGCAGCTTACGGGGAAGGACTCACAACTTGAACACTGAAGCTTTCTTT.

This clone was found a few times. V gene TRBV5-1 combines with J gene TRBJ2-7; D not certain. Trimming took off 1 base at V and 0 bases at J, with 5 bases between the two ends. Germline V CDR1 and CDR2: SGHRS, YFSETQ. CDR3 length: 13 residues. The CDR3 region has the DNA TGCGCCAGCAGCTTGTCTTCCTCCTACGAGCAGTACTTC. It is translated as CASSLSSSYEQYF. The full variable domain, in which reference TRBV5-1 and TRBJ2-7 provide the parts outside the CDR3, is KAGVTQTPRYLIKTRGQQVTLSCSPISGHRSVSWYQQTPGQGLQFLFEYFSETQRNKGNFPGRFSGRQFSNSRSEMNVSTLELGDSALYLCASSLSSSYEQYFGPGTRLTVT.

This clone was seen more than once but under ten times. The chain links TRBV5-1 to TRBJ2-3; D remains ambiguous. V was trimmed by 1 base and J by 4 bases, leaving 7 bases between them. Germline V lookup: CDR1 SGHRS, CDR2 YFSETQ. CDR3 length: 13 residues. CDR3: CASSLRSPDTQYF. DNA for the CDR3: TGCGCCAGCAGCTTGCGTTCTCCAGATACGCAGTATTTT.

In regard to this clone: In the same sample, other DNA sequences code for this CDR3. V and J are TRBV5-1 and TRBJ2-5; the match to TRBD1 covers 9 bases. CDR1 is SGHRS, CDR2 YFSETQ, per germline. This CDR3 is built from 14 residues. With V trimmed by 4 bases and J by 1 base, 2 bases remained unmatched. The CDR3 nucleotides are TGCGCCAGCAGCGAGGGACAGGGCCAAGAGACCCAGTACTTC. As protein: CASSEGQGQETQYF.

This clone occurred a few times. CDR3 sequence (DNA): TGTGCCACCAGCAGATCCGCGGGAGTTGTGAACACTGAAGCTTTCTTT. Protein sequence: CATSRSAGVVNTEAFF. The rearrangement joins TRBV15 to TRBJ1-1; no definite D call. The CDR3 length is 16 residues. Per germline, CDR1 LNHNV and CDR2 YYDKDF (reference sequence). Trimming left V 2 bases short and J 0 bases short, with 13 bases between. The full variable domain, completed using reference TRBV15 and TRBJ1-1, is DAMVIQNPRYQVTQFGKPVTLSCSQTLNHNVMYWYQQKSSQAPKLLFHYYDKDFNNEADTPDNFQSRRPNTSFCFLDIRSPGLGDTAMYLCATSRSAGVVNTEAFFGQGTRLTVV.

This chain uses TRBV28 with TRBJ2-7; 8 positions agree with TRBD1. V trimming: 8 bases; J trimming: 13 bases; junction bases outside the gene matches: 13. The CDR3 is 12 amino acids. Germline V gene data show CDR1 as MDHEN and CDR2 as SYDVKM. CDR3: CASRLRDRSFYF. The CDR3 DNA reads as TGTGCCAGCCGCTTGAGGGACAGGAGCTTCTACTTC.

The V call is TRBV6-4, the J call TRBJ1-5; weak D call: TRBD1 (6 bases). The V end lost 8 bases, the J end lost 9 bases, and 23 bases lay between the germline ends. The germline CDR1 and CDR2 sequences are MRHNA and SNTAGT. The CDR3 consists of 15 residues. The CDR3 protein is CASARTGRGSGPQHF. The CDR3, as DNA: TGTGCCAGCGCCCGAACAGGGAGGGGATCAGGGCCCCAGCATTTT.

There are a few counts of this clone. The chain carries TRBV30 and TRBJ2-3, with no clear D. The V gene lost 0 bases and the J gene lost 4 bases, with 8 bases spanning the gap. This CDR3 is 13 amino acids long. Germline CDR1 is GTSNPN and CDR2 is SVGIG (reference sequence). The CDR3: CAWSVAYPDTQYF. The CDR3 bases are TGTGCCTGGAGTGTCGCGTATCCAGATACGCAGTATTTT.

The CDR3 sequence: CASGGVGQGATLGEQFF. In nucleotides, the CDR3 is TGTGCCAGCGGGGGGGTCGGACAGGGGGCAACGCTCGGTGAGCAGTTCTTC. The chain is built from TRBV9 and TRBJ2-1, with TRBD1 identical over 11 bases. The CDR3 extends over 17 amino acids. Trimming cost V 7 bases and J 9 bases; bases outside gene matches: 18. Looked up from germline, CDR1 is SGDLS and CDR2 is YYNGEE.

The chain links TRBV7-9 to TRBJ2-5; the match to TRBD1 covers 9 bases. With 3 bases clipped from V and 5 bases from J, the junction kept 1 base outside the gene matches. The CDR3 spans 13 residues. Germline CDR1 and CDR2: SEHNR and FQNEAQ (reference sequence). The CDR3 DNA reads as TGTGCCAGCAGCTTGGGACAGGGCGAGACCCAGTACTTC. Translation gives CASSLGQGETQYF.

This clone was seen only a few times. This chain connects TRBV30 to TRBJ1-1; D gene uncertain. Deletions cut 4 bases from V and 0 bases from J, with 6 bases between. Germline values: CDR1 GTSNPN, CDR2 SVGIG (reference sequence). The CDR3 consists of 12 residues. The CDR3 loop is CAWTTVNTEAFF. In nucleotides, the CDR3 is TGTGCCTGGACCACAGTGAACACTGAAGCTTTCTTT.

This clone came up a few times. The chain carries TRBV11-1 and TRBJ2-1; 10 bases fit TRBD2. This CDR3 region has 15 residues. V was clipped by 4 bases and J by 5 bases; unmatched bases: 5. Germline loops: CDR1 SGHAT, CDR2 FQDESV (reference sequence). As DNA, the CDR3 is TGTGCCAGCAGCTCGGCTAGCGGGAGCCACAATGAGCAGTTCTTC. It codes for CASSSASGSHNEQFF.

The chain links TRBV20-1 to TRBJ2-7; the D is unclear. Germline CDR1 and CDR2: DFQATT and SNEGSKA (reference sequence). This CDR3 comprises 11 residues. CDR3 sequence (DNA): TGCAGCCTTCTGAGCTCCTACGAGCAGTACTTC. Translated: CSLLSSYEQYF.

This clone has a handful of counts. At the DNA level, this CDR3 is encoded by other sequences in the same sample as well. V is TRBV2 and J is TRBJ2-2, with D possibly TRBD2 on 5 matching bases. The CDR3 sequence is 13 residues long. Trimming stripped 8 bases from V and 1 base from J, with 8 bases between. Germline CDR1 reads SNHLY; CDR2 reads FYNNEI. CDR3: CASGRENTGELFF. As DNA, the CDR3 is TGTGCCAGCGGACGGGAGAACACCGGGGAGCTGTTTTTT. Variable domain in full (rest from reference TRBV2 and TRBJ2-2): EPEVTQTPSHQVTQMGQEVILRCVPISNHLYFYWYRQILGQKVEFLVSFYNNEISEKSEIFDDQFSVERPDGSNFTLKIRSTKLEDSAMYFCASGRENTGELFFGEGSRLTVL.

A single count supports this clone. This rearrangement joins TRBV5-1 to TRBJ1-1; the match to TRBD1 covers 7 bases. The length of the CDR3 is 14 residues. Germline assignment: CDR1 SGHRS and CDR2 YFSETQ. The trim removed 4 bases at V and 1 base at J, leaving 4 bases unmatched. The CDR3 DNA is TGCGCCAGCAGCGACAGGGAACGGAACACTGAAGCTTTCTTT. This codes for CASSDRERNTEAFF.

The rearrangement joins TRBV7-9 to TRBJ2-3; 12 positions match TRBD2. The CDR3 totals 14 residues. Germline CDR1 SEHNR, CDR2 FQNEAQ (reference sequence). J was trimmed by 6 bases and V by 5 bases; bases with no gene match: 3. The CDR3 coding sequence is TGTGCCAGCAGCCGTCTAGCGGGGGGGGATACGCAGTATTTT. Its translation: CASSRLAGGDTQYF.

The J gene is TRBJ2-3, the V gene TRBV4-1, with D tentatively TRBD2 (5 bases). The V end was cut by 4 bases, the J end by 2 bases, with 16 bases between. CDR3 size: 16 residues. Germline V lookup: CDR1 MGHRA, CDR2 YSYEKL. CDR3 protein: CASSRNHRGNTDTQYF. The CDR3 nucleotides read TGCGCCAGCAGCCGGAACCACCGGGGAAACACAGATACGCAGTATTTT.

This clone was recorded a few times. This chain joins TRBV7-2 and TRBJ2-3, with TRBD1 matching 7 bases. The trim removed 5 bases at V and 0 bases at J, leaving 5 bases unmatched. The CDR3 length is 15 residues. Germline lookup yields CDR1 SGHTA and CDR2 FQGNSA. For the CDR3, the DNA is TGTGCCAGCAGCGCAGACAGGGCTAGCACAGATACGCAGTATTTT. It is translated as CASSADRASTDTQYF. The full variable domain, completed using reference TRBV7-2 and TRBJ2-3, is GAGVSQSPSNKVTEKGKDVELRCDPISGHTALYWYRQSLGQGLEFLIYFQGNSAPDKSGLPSDRFSAERTGGSVSTLTIQRTQQEDSAVYLCASSADRASTDTQYFGPGTRLTVL.

The chain combines TRBV25-1 with TRBJ1-1, with D unresolved. CDR3 length: 11 amino acids. Per germline, CDR1 MGHDK and CDR2 SYGVNS. V was cut by 8 bases and J by 6 bases, with 10 bases left in between. As DNA, the CDR3 is TGTGCCAGCGTCTCCACGGCTGAAGCTTTCTTT. The encoded protein is CASVSTAEAFF.

Only a few counts were recorded for this clone. The chain uses TRBV11-2 and TRBJ2-3, with D tentatively TRBD2 (5 bases). The CDR3 is 13 residues long. V lost 4 bases and J lost 7, with 12 bases in between. Germline CDR1 SGHAT, CDR2 FQNNGV. As DNA, the CDR3 is TGTGCCAGCAGCTCTAGCCCCGGGCATACGCAGTATTTT. Amino acid sequence: CASSSSPGHTQYF.

This clone has a handful of counts. The chain couples TRBV5-4 to TRBJ1-1, with 7 bases that match TRBD1. Trimming cost V 4 bases and J 1 base; bases outside gene matches: 4. CDR1 is SGHNT, CDR2 YYREEE, per germline (reference sequence). The CDR3 consists of 14 residues. CDR3 in DNA: TGTGCCAGCAGCCCCGGGACAGAGAACACTGAAGCTTTCTTT. Encoded protein: CASSPGTENTEAFF. Drawing the rest from reference TRBV5-4 and TRBJ1-1, the complete variable domain is ETGVTQSPTHLIKTRGQQVTLRCSSQSGHNTVSWYQQALGQGPQFIFQYYREEENGRGNFPPRFSGLQFPNYSSELNVNALELDDSALYLCASSPGTENTEAFFGQGTRLTVV.

This chain uses TRBV7-2 with TRBJ1-2; D gene ambiguous. The V gene lost 2 bases and the J gene lost 13 bases, with 8 bases spanning the gap. This CDR3 spans 10 amino acids. Germline CDR1 is SGHTA and CDR2 is FQGNSA. CDR3 nucleotides: TGTGCCAGCAGCTTATATCCCTCCACCTTC. This sequence encodes CASSLYPSTF.

This clone was counted a few times. The CDR3 nucleotides read TGTGCCAGCAGCTCCTACTCCAGGGCGGCCAATGAGCAGTTCTTC. This translates into CASSSYSRAANEQFF. V usage is TRBV7-9 and J usage is TRBJ2-1, with D possibly being TRBD1 (5 bases). This CDR3 comprises 15 residues. The germline V gene encodes CDR1 SEHNR and CDR2 FQNEAQ (reference sequence). The germline V and J ends were trimmed by 4 bases and 6 bases, with 16 bases remaining between them.

The V call is TRBV7-2, the J call TRBJ2-4, with 9 nucleotides matching TRBD2. This CDR3 has 16 amino acids. The germline V gene has CDR1 SGHTA and CDR2 FQGNSA. V lost 4 bases to trimming and J lost 1 base; unmatched junction nucleotides: 5. The CDR3 spells CASSSASGAAKNIQYF. CDR3 coding DNA: TGTGCCAGCAGCTCCGCTAGCGGGGCGGCCAAAAACATTCAGTACTTC. Full variable domain (missing parts from reference TRBV7-2 and TRBJ2-4): GAGVSQSPSNKVTEKGKDVELRCDPISGHTALYWYRQSLGQGLEFLIYFQGNSAPDKSGLPSDRFSAERTGGSVSTLTIQRTQQEDSAVYLCASSSASGAAKNIQYFGAGTRLSVL.

With regard to this clone: The sample has other DNA sequences that encode this CDR3 too. As DNA, the CDR3 is TGTGCCAGCAGTTTCGGGGGTTATGGCTACACCTTC. Residues: CASSFGGYGYTF. V usage is TRBV28 and J usage is TRBJ1-2, with D possibly TRBD1 on 5 matching bases. The V and J ends lost 3 bases and 5 bases respectively, with 7 bases between them. The CDR3 contains 12 residues. CDR1 and CDR2 (germline): MDHEN, SYDVKM.

This clone was observed a few times. This chain links TRBV30 with TRBJ1-2, with 9 bases identical to TRBD1. The germline gives CDR1 GTSNPN, CDR2 SVGIG (reference sequence). V lost 0 bases to trimming and J lost 6 bases; unmatched junction nucleotides: 8. CDR3 length: 15 amino acids. The CDR3 sequence is CAWSVGLGQGDGYTF. For the CDR3, the DNA is TGTGCCTGGAGTGTAGGTTTGGGACAGGGAGATGGCTACACCTTC.